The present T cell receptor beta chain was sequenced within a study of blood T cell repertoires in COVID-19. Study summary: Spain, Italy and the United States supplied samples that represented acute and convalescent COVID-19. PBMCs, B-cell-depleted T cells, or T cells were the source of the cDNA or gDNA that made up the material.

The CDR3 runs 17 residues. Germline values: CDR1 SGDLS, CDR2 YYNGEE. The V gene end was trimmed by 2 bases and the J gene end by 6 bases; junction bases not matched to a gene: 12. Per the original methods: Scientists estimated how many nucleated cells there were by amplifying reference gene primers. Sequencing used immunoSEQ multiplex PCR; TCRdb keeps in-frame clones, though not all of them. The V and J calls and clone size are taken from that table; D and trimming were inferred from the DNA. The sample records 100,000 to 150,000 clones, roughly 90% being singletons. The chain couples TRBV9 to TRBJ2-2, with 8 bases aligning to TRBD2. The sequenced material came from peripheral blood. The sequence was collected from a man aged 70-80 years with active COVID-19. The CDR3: CASSVNRAGAGAGELFF. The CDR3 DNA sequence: TGTGCCAGCAGCGTCAACAGGGCCGGAGCGGGGGCCGGGGAGCTGTTTTTT.